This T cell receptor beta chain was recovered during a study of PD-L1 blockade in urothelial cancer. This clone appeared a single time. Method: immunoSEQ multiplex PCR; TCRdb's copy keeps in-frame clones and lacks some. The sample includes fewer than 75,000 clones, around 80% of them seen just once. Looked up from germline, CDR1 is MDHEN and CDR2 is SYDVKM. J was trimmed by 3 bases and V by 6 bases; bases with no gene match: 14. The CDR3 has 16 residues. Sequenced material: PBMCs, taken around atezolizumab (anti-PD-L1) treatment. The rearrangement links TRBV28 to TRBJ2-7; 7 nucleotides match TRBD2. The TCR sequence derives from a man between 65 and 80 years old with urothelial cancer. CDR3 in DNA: TGTGCCAGCAGGACTAGGGGTGCGGGAGTTATCTACGAGCAGTACTTC. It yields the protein CASRTRGAGVIYEQYF.